The 10 T cell receptor beta chains reported below all come from one sample, sequenced in a study of blood T cell repertoires in COVID-19. Sequencing used immunoSEQ multiplex PCR; TCRdb keeps in-frame clones, though not all of them. The table shows approximately 94,000 clones, with about nine tenths occurring only once. Sequencing used peripheral blood. The receptors shown here come from a man aged 50-60 years with active COVID-19.

The rearrangement links TRBV24-1 to TRBJ2-3; a possible D gene is TRBD1 (5 bases). The germline gives CDR1 KGHDR, CDR2 SFDVKD. The CDR3 runs 14 residues. The CDR3 DNA is TGTGCGGCCGCTCACAGGAGACATCCAGATACGCAGTATTTT. Translating gives CAAAHRRHPDTQYF.

The table lists this clone with many counts. The chain combines TRBV7-2 with TRBJ2-5; D is perhaps TRBD1 (5 bases). V was clipped by 0 bases and J by 2 bases, with 10 bases between them. From germline, CDR1 is SGHTA and CDR2 FQGNSA. This CDR3 spans 15 amino acids. The CDR3 nucleotides read TGTGCCAGCAGCTTAGCGCGTCACAGGCAAGAGACCCAGTACTTC. It translates to CASSLARHRQETQYF.

V and J are TRBV19 and TRBJ2-7; maybe TRBD2 (5 bases). Trimming left V 7 bases short and J 9 bases short, with 16 bases between. CDR3 length: 12 amino acids. Germline values: CDR1 LNHDA, CDR2 SQIVND (reference sequence). The CDR3 DNA reads TGTGCCAGTATCCCCTTCGAGGGTTGGCAGTACGTC. Its translation: CASIPFEGWQYV.

The chain recombines TRBV24-1 with TRBJ1-2; D remains ambiguous. Germline lookup yields CDR1 KGHDR and CDR2 SFDVKD. Trimming shortened V by 1 base and J by 4 bases, and 9 bases separated the two germline ends. The CDR3 runs to 14 residues. The CDR3 DNA follows: TGTGCCACCAGTGATTTAGGACGGGGCTATGGCTACACCTTC. Its translation is CATSDLGRGYGYTF.

The chain is built from TRBV6-6 and TRBJ2-7; 9 nucleotides agree with TRBD1. Looked up from germline, CDR1 is MNHNY and CDR2 is SVGAGI (reference sequence). Unmatched junction bases numbered 5, after V lost 5 bases and J lost 0 bases. The CDR3 loop spans 15 amino acids. The CDR3 loop is CASSDAGQGSYEQYV. CDR3 nucleotide sequence: TGTGCCAGCAGTGATGCGGGACAGGGCTCCTACGAGCAGTACGTC.

J is TRBJ2-7 and V is TRBV6-2 or TRBV6-3; 8 nucleotides agree with TRBD1. Trimming at V came to 2 bases and at J to 4 bases, leaving 10 bases not matched to a gene. The CDR3 runs 16 residues. Looked up from germline, CDR1 is MNHEY and CDR2 is SVGEGT. CDR3 in amino acids: CASSYGTGARFYEQYV. The CDR3 DNA follows: TGTGCCAGCAGTTACGGGACAGGAGCCCGATTTTACGAGCAGTACGTC.

The chain uses TRBV12-3 or TRBV12-4 and TRBJ1-2; D might be TRBD1 (6 bases). The V end lost 7 bases, the J end lost 4 bases, and 13 bases lay between the germline ends. The CDR3 sequence is 13 residues long. CDR3 region: CASNRAPLYGYTF. The CDR3 DNA sequence: TGTGCCAGCAACAGGGCCCCTCTCTATGGCTACACCTTC.

The rearrangement links TRBV18 to TRBJ2-6; D is perhaps TRBD2 (6 bases). The CDR3 is made up of 15 amino acids. Trimming stripped 2 bases from V and 4 bases from J, with 9 bases between. CDR1 KGHSH and CDR2 LQKENI come from the germline V gene. The CDR3 region has the DNA TGTGCCAGCTCACCAAGCGGGTCCGGGGCCAACGTCCTGACTTTC. This gives the protein CASSPSGSGANVLTF.

This chain connects TRBV6-5 to TRBJ2-7; a weak D match, TRBD1 (6 bases). Between the trimmed V and J ends, which lost 7 bases and 7 bases, there was a span of 14 bases. This CDR3 region has 12 residues. Germline CDR1 reads MNHEY; CDR2 reads SVGAGI. The DNA for the CDR3 is TGTGCCAGCAAAAACAGGGTTGGTGAGCAGTACTTC. Amino acids: CASKNRVGEQYF.

The chain carries TRBV3-1 (or the pseudogene TRBV3-2) and TRBJ2-2; D not resolved. The CDR3 sequence is 13 residues long. Germline assignment: CDR1 LGHDT and CDR2 YNNKEL (reference sequence). V dropped 6 bases and J dropped 7 bases, with 12 bases sitting between them. In nucleotides, the CDR3 is TGTGCCAGCAGATCCCCCGCCGGCGGGGAGCTGTTTTTT. The encoded protein is CASRSPAGGELFF.